This T cell receptor beta chain emerged from a study of blood T cell repertoires in COVID-19. Study information: COVID-19 samples, acute and convalescent, were from the United States, Italy and Spain. PBMCs, B-cell-depleted T cells, or T cells provided the cDNA or gDNA that made up the material.

The germline gives CDR1 LNHDA, CDR2 SQIVND (reference sequence). The CDR3 loop spans 17 amino acids. The V segment lost 6 bases and the J segment 0 bases; nucleotides outside the gene matches: 10. In the authors' workflow: Cell counts per sample came from amplifying reference gene primers. Assay: immunoSEQ multiplex PCR; the TCRdb copy retains only in-frame clones and omits some. D and trimming were read from the DNA, whereas the V and J calls and clone size are those reported in that table. Among more than 200,000 clones listed, roughly 83% were seen once. This chain connects TRBV19 to TRBJ1-5; 8 bases match TRBD1. The origin of this receptor is a man older than 75 with acute or convalescent COVID-19. Sequencing was done on a sample of peripheral blood. The chain's CDR3 is CASSRQGPPNSNQPQHF. The CDR3 DNA follows: TGTGCCAGTAGCCGACAGGGGCCGCCTAATAGCAATCAGCCCCAGCATTTT.